These T cell receptor beta chains were read from a single sample in a study of neoadjuvant nivolumab and ipilimumab in lung cancer. Libraries were prepared by immunoSEQ multiplex PCR; TCRdb keeps only in-frame clonotypes and omits some of them. The table has 4,000 or so clones, roughly 79% seen once. The source was normal lung tissue adjacent to the tumor, collected after neoadjuvant nivolumab, alone or with ipilimumab, at or shortly before surgery. Receptor source: an adult with non-small cell lung cancer. Some clones in this sample may be carry-over from other donors' samples. Each CDR3 is given with its conserved first and last residue. D genes are given only for firm matches.

CDR3	DNA	J	D	V
CASIGVPNTGELFF	TGTGCCAGCATAGGGGTGCCTAACACCGGGGAGCTGTTTTTT	TRBJ2-2	-	TRBV6-5
CASSVGGTYNEQFF	TGTGCCAGCAGTGTGGGGGGGACCTACAATGAGCAGTTCTTC	TRBJ2-1	TRBD2	TRBV2
CASSLAQYEKLFF	TGCGCCAGCAGCTTGGCCCAGTATGAAAAACTGTTTTTT	TRBJ1-4	-	TRBV5-1
CASSLAGVGNTIYF	TGTGCCAGCAGCTTAGCGGGGGTTGGAAACACCATATATTTT	TRBJ1-3	-	TRBV7-9
CASSLLEPGTEAFF	TGCGCCAGCAGCTTACTCGAACCAGGTACTGAAGCTTTCTTT	TRBJ1-1	-	TRBV5-1
CASSLGSPIEAFF	TGTGCCAGCAGCTTAGGCTCGCCGATTGAAGCTTTCTTT	TRBJ1-1	-	TRBV11-2
CASSLETYEQYF	TGTGCCAGCAGCTTAGAAACCTACGAGCAGTACTTC	TRBJ2-7	-	TRBV13
CASSLVRGGSTDTQYF	TGTGCCAGCAGCTTAGTTAGGGGGGGAAGCACAGATACGCAGTATTTT	TRBJ2-3	-	TRBV7-9
CASSTSGGNYGYTF	TGTGCCAGTAGTACTAGCGGGGGCAACTATGGCTACACCTTC	TRBJ1-2	-	TRBV19
CASMRGAGNEKLFF	TGTGCCAGTATGAGGGGGGCCGGTAATGAAAAACTGTTTTTT	TRBJ1-4	-	TRBV19
CASSLEGGNYGYTF	TGTGCCAGCAGCTTGGAAGGTGGGAACTATGGCTACACCTTC	TRBJ1-2	-	TRBV5-3
CASTKIADTEAFF	TGTGCCAGCACCAAAATAGCGGACACTGAAGCTTTCTTT	TRBJ1-1	-	TRBV6-5